This TCR beta chain was sequenced for a study of monozygotic twins with inflammatory bowel disease. For each CDR3 protein, TCRdb gives one entry from its re-call of the 5' RACE reads, without DNA. The table gives approximately 160,000 distinct CDR3 sequences; the top ten clones make up 6.5% to 9% of it. CDR3 size: 13 residues. V is TRBV12-3 or TRBV12-4 and J is TRBJ1-1. The specimen was blood. The clonotype originates from a human donor with ulcerative colitis or Crohn's disease, or a healthy co-twin of an affected twin (not recorded which). The CDR3 is CASSFLGTTEAFF.